This T cell receptor (beta chain) was recovered during a study of a mutant IDH1 vaccine in newly diagnosed glioma. Time point: week 23, last vaccination. Topical imiquimod accompanied each vaccine dose, which consisted of 300 ug of mutant IDH1 20-mer peptide. Sequencing used immunoSEQ multiplex PCR; TCRdb keeps in-frame clones, though not all of them. Counted here are roughly 43,000 clones, about 88% occurring once; the ten biggest clones make up about 2.5%. Looked up from germline, CDR1 is MNHEY and CDR2 is SVGAGI. The V end lost 8 bases, the J end lost 2 bases, and 16 bases lay between the germline ends. This CDR3 region has 14 residues. As concerns this clone: The antigen remains unidentified.

The TCR sequence derives from a woman younger than 35 with glioma. Some clones in this sample may be carry-over from other donors' samples. The sample here was PBMCs, taken from a glioma patient whose treatment included an IDH1 peptide vaccine. The chain combines TRBV6-5 with TRBJ2-7, with D perhaps assigned TRBD1 or TRBD2 (5 bases each). CDR3 sequence (DNA): TGTGCCAGCCAGGTCCGGGACGGCACCTACGAGCAGTACTTC. Its protein product is CASQVRDGTYEQYF.